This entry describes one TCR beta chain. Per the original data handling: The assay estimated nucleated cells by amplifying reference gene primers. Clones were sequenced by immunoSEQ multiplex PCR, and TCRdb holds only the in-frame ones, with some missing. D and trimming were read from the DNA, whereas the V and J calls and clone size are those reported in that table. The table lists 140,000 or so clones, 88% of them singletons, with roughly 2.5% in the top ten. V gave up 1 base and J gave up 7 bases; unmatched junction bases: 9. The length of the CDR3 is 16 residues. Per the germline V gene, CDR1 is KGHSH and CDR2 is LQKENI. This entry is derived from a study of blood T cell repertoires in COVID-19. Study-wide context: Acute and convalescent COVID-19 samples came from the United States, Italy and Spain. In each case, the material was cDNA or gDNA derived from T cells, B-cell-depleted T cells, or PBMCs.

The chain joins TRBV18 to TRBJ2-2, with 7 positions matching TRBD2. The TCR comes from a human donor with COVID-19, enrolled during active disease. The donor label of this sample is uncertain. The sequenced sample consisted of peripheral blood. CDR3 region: CASSPQASGNFGELFF. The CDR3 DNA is TGTGCCAGCTCACCACAGGCTAGCGGAAATTTCGGGGAGCTGTTTTTT.